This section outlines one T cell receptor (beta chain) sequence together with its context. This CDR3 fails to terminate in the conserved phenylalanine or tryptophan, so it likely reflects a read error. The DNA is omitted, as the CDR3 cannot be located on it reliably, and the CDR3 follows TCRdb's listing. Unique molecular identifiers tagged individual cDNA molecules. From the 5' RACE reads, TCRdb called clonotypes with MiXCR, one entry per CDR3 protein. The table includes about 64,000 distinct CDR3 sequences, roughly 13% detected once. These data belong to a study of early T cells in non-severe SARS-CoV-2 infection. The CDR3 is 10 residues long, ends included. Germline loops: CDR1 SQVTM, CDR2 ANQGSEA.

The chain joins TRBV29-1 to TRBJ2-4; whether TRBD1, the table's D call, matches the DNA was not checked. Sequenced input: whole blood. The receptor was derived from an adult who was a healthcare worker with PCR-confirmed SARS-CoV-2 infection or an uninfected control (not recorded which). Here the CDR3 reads CSVGVGRGPV.